This T cell receptor beta chain was identified in a study of OX40 agonist ivuxolimab in advanced cancers. Study-wide context: Ivuxolimab was a fully human IgG2 agonistic monoclonal antibody targeting the costimulatory receptor OX40 (CD134). Intravenous ivuxolimab was administered to patients every 2 weeks at six dose levels: 0.01, 0.1, 0.3, 1.5, 3 and 10 mg/kg. Of the approximately 50 dose-escalation patients, hepatocellular carcinoma was present in 19, melanoma in around 15, renal cell carcinoma in 9 and head and neck cancer in 9. In the dose-escalation cohort, about four fifths of patients were male, and the mean age was roughly 60 years with a range of roughly 20 to 80. Prior anti-PD-1, anti-PD-L1 or anti-CTLA-4 therapy was permitted, and roughly two fifths of dose-escalation patients had received checkpoint inhibitors. Partial responses were achieved by three dose-escalation patients, of whom one had hepatocellular carcinoma and two had cutaneous melanoma. Peripheral TCRbeta sequencing aimed to test whether ivuxolimab altered TCR sequence diversity and caused clonal T-cell expansion. The paper describes the monotherapy dose-escalation part (N = 52 patients) of the phase I trial of ivuxolimab. Study-wide conclusions, independent of this receptor: Clonal expansion of both CD4+ and CD8+ blood T cells was observed from baseline to week 6 at doses 0.1 to 3.0 mg/kg. In the 0.1-3.0 mg/kg groups, partial responders had among the lowest normalized peripheral clonal expansion, particularly in CD8+ T cells. After ivuxolimab, expanded clones were on average more numerous among CD8+ T cells than among CD4+ T cells. Low levels of normalized T-cell clonal expansion were also seen in some patients who did not respond. Antigen specificity was not determined for the clonally expanded peripheral T cells.

Inclusive of the bounding cysteine and phenylalanine, the CDR3 is 14 residues long. The only DNA kept is the CDR3, 42 bases in frame from the first base. Deletion took 2 bases off V and 6 bases off J, with a span of 14 bases between the germline ends. As encoded in the germline V gene, CDR1 is SGHRS while CDR2 is YFSETQ. About this clone itself: Its antigen specificity is not known. Base qualities are missing; no much larger clone stands one base away.

Genomic DNA was isolated from the sorted cells so that the TCRbeta CDR3 region could be sequenced. TCRbeta CDR3 regions were sequenced using the immunoSEQ Assay. This is the immuneACCESS table as TCRdb keeps it, with only in-frame sequences that have V and J called. A part of the clones is gone; compared with another copy, unresolved V genes explain less than half, and the rest is unexplained. Across this sample there are over 75,000 clones, with approximately 90% seen only once. The ten largest clones add up to under 0.35% of the sample. The trial excluded patients who had a history of autoimmune disease or were on systemic immunosuppression. Peripheral blood for TCR sequencing was collected from all dose cohorts at baseline, on cycle 4 day 1, and on cycle 7 day 1. Samples came from an open-label, multicenter, first-in-human phase I dose-escalation trial of ivuxolimab. Adults with locally advanced or metastatic head and neck squamous cell, hepatocellular, melanoma or renal cell carcinoma were enrolled in the trial. Before TCR sequencing, CD4+ T cells and CD8+ T cells from peripheral blood were sorted into separate populations.

This chain joins TRBV5-1 to TRBJ1-1; the D gene cannot be resolved reliably. The TCR originated in an adult with an advanced solid tumor such as melanoma, head and neck, liver or kidney cancer. Sequences were derived from CD4+ or CD8+ T cells sorted from blood, sampled in a trial of the OX40 agonist ivuxolimab. The DNA sequence is TGCGCCAGCAGCTTCCGGGGTGGGCGGGCTGAAGCTTTCTTT. This gives the protein CASSFRGGRAEAFF.